This TCR beta chain stems from a study of blood T cell repertoires in COVID-19. Across the study: Spain, Italy and the United States supplied samples that represented acute and convalescent COVID-19. In each case, the material was cDNA or gDNA derived from T cells, B-cell-depleted T cells, or PBMCs.

Germline V gives CDR1 KGHSH, CDR2 LQKENI. Trimming shortened V by 4 bases and J by 1 base, and 14 bases separated the two germline ends. This CDR3 spans 16 amino acids. Authors' analysis steps: It was from reference gene primer amplification that nucleated cell counts were estimated. The data were produced by immunoSEQ multiplex PCR, yet TCRdb's version contains in-frame clones alone and is incomplete. V, J and clone size reflect that table, while D and trimming were determined from the DNA. The table lists fewer than 200,000 clones, approximately 90% of them singletons. This sequence originates from a middle-aged man with acute or convalescent COVID-19. The genes are TRBV18 and TRBJ1-5, with TRBD1 as a possible D gene (5 bases). Sequenced material: peripheral blood. The CDR3 DNA follows: TGTGCCAGCTCACTGAATCAGGGTAGAAGCAATCAGCCCCAGCATTTT. Protein product: CASSLNQGRSNQPQHF. The full variable domain, rest sourced from reference TRBV18 and TRBJ1-5, is NAGVMQNPRHLVRRRGQEARLRCSPMKGHSHVYWYRQLPEEGLKFMVYLQKENIIDESGMPKERFSAEFPKEGPSILRIQQVVRGDSAAYFCASSLNQGRSNQPQHFGDGTRLSIL.